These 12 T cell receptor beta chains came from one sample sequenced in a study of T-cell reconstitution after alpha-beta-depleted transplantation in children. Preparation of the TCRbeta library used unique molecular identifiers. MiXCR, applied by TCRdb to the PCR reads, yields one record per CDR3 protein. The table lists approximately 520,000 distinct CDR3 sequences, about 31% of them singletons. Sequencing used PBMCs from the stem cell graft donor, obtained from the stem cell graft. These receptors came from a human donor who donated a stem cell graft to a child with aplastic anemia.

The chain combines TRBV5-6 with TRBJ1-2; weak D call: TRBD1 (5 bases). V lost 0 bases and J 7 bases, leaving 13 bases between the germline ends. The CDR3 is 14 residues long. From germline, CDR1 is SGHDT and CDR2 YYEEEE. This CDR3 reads CASSLASGVGGYTF. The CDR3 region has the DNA TGTGCCAGCAGCTTGGCATCGGGGGTCGGTGGCTACACCTTC. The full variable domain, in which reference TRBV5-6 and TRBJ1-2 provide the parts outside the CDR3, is DAGVTQSPTHLIKTRGQQVTLRCSPKSGHDTVSWYQQALGQGPQFIFQYYEEEERQRGNFPDRFSGHQFPNYSSELNVNALLLGDSALYLCASSLASGVGGYTFGSGTRLTVV.

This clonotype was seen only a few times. DNA for the CDR3: TGCAGCGTTGAGGAACCGCTAGCGTACGAGCAGTACTTC. Translated: CSVEEPLAYEQYF. This sequence joins TRBV29-1 and TRBJ2-7, with D tentatively TRBD2 (6 bases). The V gene lost 3 bases and the J gene lost 4 bases, with 13 bases spanning the gap. The germline V gene encodes CDR1 SQVTM and CDR2 ANQGSEA. The CDR3 sequence is 13 residues long.

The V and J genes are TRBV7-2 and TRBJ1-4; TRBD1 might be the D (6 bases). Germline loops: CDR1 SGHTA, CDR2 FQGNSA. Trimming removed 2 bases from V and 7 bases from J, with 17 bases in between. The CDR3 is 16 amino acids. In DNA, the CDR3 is TGTGCCAGCAGCTTAAGGAGGGACCAGGGGAGTGAAAAACTGTTTTTT. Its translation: CASSLRRDQGSEKLFF.

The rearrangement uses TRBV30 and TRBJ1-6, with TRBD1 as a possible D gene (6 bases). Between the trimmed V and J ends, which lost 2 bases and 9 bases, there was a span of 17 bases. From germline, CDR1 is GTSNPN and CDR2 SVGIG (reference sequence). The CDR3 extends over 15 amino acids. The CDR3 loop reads CAWSPGDRRGSPLHF. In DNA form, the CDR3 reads TGTGCCTGGAGTCCCGGTGACAGGCGGGGTTCACCCCTCCACTTT. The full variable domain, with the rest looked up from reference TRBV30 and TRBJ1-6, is SQTIHQWPATLVQPVGSPLSLECTVEGTSNPNLYWYRQAAGRGLQLLFYSVGIGQISSEVPQNLSASRPQDRQFILSSKKLLLSDSGFYLCAWSPGDRRGSPLHFGNGTRLTVT.

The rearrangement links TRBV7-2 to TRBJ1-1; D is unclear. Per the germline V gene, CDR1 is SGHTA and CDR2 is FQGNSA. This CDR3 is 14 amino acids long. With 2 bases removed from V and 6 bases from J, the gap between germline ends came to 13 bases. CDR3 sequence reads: CASSLRRDGSEAFF. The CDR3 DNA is TGTGCCAGCAGCTTAAGGAGGGATGGATCTGAAGCTTTCTTT.

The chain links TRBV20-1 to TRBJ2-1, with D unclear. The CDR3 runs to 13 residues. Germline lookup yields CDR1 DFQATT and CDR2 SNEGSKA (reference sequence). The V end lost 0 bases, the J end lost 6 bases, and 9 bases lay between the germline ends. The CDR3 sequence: CSARDRQGNEQFF. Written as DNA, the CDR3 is TGCAGTGCTAGAGATCGACAAGGCAATGAGCAGTTCTTC.

CDR3 nucleotides: TGCGCCAGCAGCCCGGGACAGGGGGTAGTGACTAATGAAAAACTGTTTTTT. Amino acid sequence: CASSPGQGVVTNEKLFF. The genes are TRBV5-1 and TRBJ1-4; 11 nucleotides line up with TRBD1. Germline-derived CDR1 and CDR2 are SGHRS and YFSETQ. Trimming at V came to 4 bases and at J to 2 bases, leaving 7 bases not matched to a gene. The CDR3 extends over 17 amino acids.

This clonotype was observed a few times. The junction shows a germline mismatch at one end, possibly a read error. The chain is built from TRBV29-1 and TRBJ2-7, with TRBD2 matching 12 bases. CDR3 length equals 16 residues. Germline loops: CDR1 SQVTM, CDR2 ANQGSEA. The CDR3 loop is CSVEGTSGFQSYEQYF. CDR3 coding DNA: TGCAGCGTGGAAGGGACTAGCGGGTTTCAGTCCTACGAGCAGTACTTC.

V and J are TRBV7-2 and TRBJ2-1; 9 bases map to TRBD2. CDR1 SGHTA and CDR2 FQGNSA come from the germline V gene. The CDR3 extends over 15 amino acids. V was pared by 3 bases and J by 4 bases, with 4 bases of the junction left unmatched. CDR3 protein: CASSLPAGGYNEQFF. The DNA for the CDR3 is TGTGCCAGCAGCTTGCCGGCGGGAGGGTACAATGAGCAGTTCTTC. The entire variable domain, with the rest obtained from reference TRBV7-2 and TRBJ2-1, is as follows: GAGVSQSPSNKVTEKGKDVELRCDPISGHTALYWYRQSLGQGLEFLIYFQGNSAPDKSGLPSDRFSAERTGGSVSTLTIQRTQQEDSAVYLCASSLPAGGYNEQFFGPGTRLTVL.

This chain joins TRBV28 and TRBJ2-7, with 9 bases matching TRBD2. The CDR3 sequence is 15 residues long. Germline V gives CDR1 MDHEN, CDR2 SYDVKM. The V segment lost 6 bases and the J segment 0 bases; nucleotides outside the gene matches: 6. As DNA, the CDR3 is TGTGCCAGCAGCCATAGCGGGAGCAGCTCCTACGAGCAGTACTTC. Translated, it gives CASSHSGSSSYEQYF.

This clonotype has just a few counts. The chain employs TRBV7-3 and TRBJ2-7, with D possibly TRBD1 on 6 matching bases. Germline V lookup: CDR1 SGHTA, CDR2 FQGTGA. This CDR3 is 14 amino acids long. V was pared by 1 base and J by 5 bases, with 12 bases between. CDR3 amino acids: CASSLSGRGHEQYF. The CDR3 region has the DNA TGTGCCAGCAGCTTAAGTGGCAGGGGCCACGAGCAGTACTTC.

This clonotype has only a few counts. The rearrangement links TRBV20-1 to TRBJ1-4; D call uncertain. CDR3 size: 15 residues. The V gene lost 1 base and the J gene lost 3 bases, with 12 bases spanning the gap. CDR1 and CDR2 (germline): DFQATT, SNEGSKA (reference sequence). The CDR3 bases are TGCAGTGCTAGAGCATCCGGAGCATCTAATGAAAAACTGTTTTTT. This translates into CSARASGASNEKLFF.